The 32 T cell receptor beta chains below all came from one sample that was sequenced in a study of blood T cell repertoires in COVID-19. Assay: immunoSEQ multiplex PCR; the TCRdb copy retains only in-frame clones and omits some. The sample has about 220,000 clones, approximately 82% seen once; the top ten hold 3.6%. Specimen: peripheral blood. These receptors all come from a woman older than 75 with acute or convalescent COVID-19.

This chain joins TRBV27 and TRBJ2-3, with 7 bases fitting TRBD2. Germline CDR1 MNHEY, CDR2 SMNVEV (reference sequence). Germline trimming cut 3 bases from V and 0 bases from J; bases unmatched to any gene: 3. The CDR3 sequence is 15 residues long. The CDR3 region has the DNA TGTGCCAGCAGTTTCGGGGGGTGGAGCACAGATACGCAGTATTTT. This translates into CASSFGGWSTDTQYF.

This chain uses TRBV19 with TRBJ1-2, with 7 positions matching TRBD1. The CDR3 has 15 amino acids. CDR1 is LNHDA, CDR2 SQIVND, per germline (reference sequence). Trimming took 6 bases from V and 4 from J; bases not matched to a gene: 11. CDR3 residues: CASSPHRGAFYGYTF. The CDR3 nucleotides are TGTGCCAGTAGCCCCCACAGGGGCGCCTTCTATGGCTACACCTTC.

The chain links TRBV18 to TRBJ2-3; TRBD2 agrees at 7 bases. The CDR3 length is 15 residues. V lost 6 bases and J lost 0; bases outside the gene matches: 6. Germline V gene data show CDR1 as KGHSH and CDR2 as LQKENI. For the CDR3, the DNA is TGTGCCAGCTCCCCGTTAGCGGGTAGCACAGATACGCAGTATTTT. Protein product: CASSPLAGSTDTQYF.

The chain recombines TRBV5-1 with TRBJ2-1; 12 positions match TRBD2. The ends lost 0 bases at V and 2 bases at J; junction bases unmatched: 3. Germline assignment: CDR1 SGHRS and CDR2 YFSETQ. The CDR3 is 17 amino acids. CDR3 in amino acids: CASSLEASGGAYNEQFF. For the CDR3, the DNA is TGCGCCAGCAGCTTGGAGGCTAGCGGGGGGGCCTACAATGAGCAGTTCTTC. Full variable domain (missing parts from reference TRBV5-1 and TRBJ2-1): KAGVTQTPRYLIKTRGQQVTLSCSPISGHRSVSWYQQTPGQGLQFLFEYFSETQRNKGNFPGRFSGRQFSNSRSEMNVSTLELGDSALYLCASSLEASGGAYNEQFFGPGTRLTVL.

The chain uses TRBV6-1 and TRBJ1-6, with TRBD1 as a possible D gene (5 bases). Trimming pared 3 bases from V and 8 bases from J, leaving 14 bases between. Germline assignment: CDR1 MNHNS and CDR2 SASEGT. This CDR3 comprises 15 residues. The CDR3 DNA is TGTGCCAGCAGTGACCCGGGTGGGGGGTATTCACCCCTCCACTTT. As protein: CASSDPGGGYSPLHF.

The genes are TRBV5-6 and TRBJ1-1, with no clear D. Germline assignment: CDR1 SGHDT and CDR2 YYEEEE. The CDR3 is made up of 13 amino acids. Trimming pared 5 bases from V and 2 bases from J, leaving 10 bases between. CDR3 sequence reads: CASRFAVNTEAFF. As DNA, the CDR3 is TGTGCCAGCAGGTTTGCGGTAAACACTGAAGCTTTCTTT.

This chain's CDR3 is CASSSPGQANYGYTF. The CDR3 DNA reads TGCGCCAGCAGCTCCCCGGGACAGGCTAACTATGGCTACACCTTC. J is TRBJ1-2 and V is TRBV5-1, with 8 bases matching TRBD1. CDR3 length equals 15 residues. V shed 3 bases and J 0 bases; nucleotides not matched to a gene: 4. The germline gives CDR1 SGHRS, CDR2 YFSETQ.

The J gene is TRBJ1-1, the V gene TRBV5-5, with 7 nucleotides matching TRBD1. Germline V gene data show CDR1 as SGHKS and CDR2 as YYEKEE (reference sequence). The V segment lost 4 bases and the J segment 1 base; nucleotides outside the gene matches: 10. The CDR3 is 16 amino acids. The CDR3 nucleotides are TGTGCCAGCAGCCCATCGGGGACAGCGTGGAACACTGAAGCTTTCTTT. Translated, it gives CASSPSGTAWNTEAFF.

The chain carries TRBV2 and TRBJ2-5; D may be TRBD1 (5 bases). The germline V and J ends were trimmed by 6 bases and 2 bases, with 10 bases remaining between them. CDR3 length: 13 amino acids. The germline V gene has CDR1 SNHLY and CDR2 FYNNEI. CDR3 region: CASRGDPQETQYF. The CDR3 DNA is TGTGCCAGCAGAGGGGATCCACAAGAGACCCAGTACTTC.

The chain joins TRBV7-8 to TRBJ2-7; TRBD2 agrees at 7 bases. The germline gives CDR1 SGHVS, CDR2 FQNEAQ. The junction had 18 bases not matched to a gene; V was cut back by 5 bases and J by 8 bases. This CDR3 contains 16 residues. DNA for the CDR3: TGTGCCAGCAGCATCGGCAGCGGGACGCAGTTATTCCAGCAGTACTTC. Translating gives CASSIGSGTQLFQQYF.

This clone was recorded many times. The chain links TRBV10-3 to TRBJ1-2, with a weak D call TRBD1 (5 bases). This CDR3 region has 13 residues. Germline V CDR1 and CDR2: ENHRY, SYGVKD. The V end lost 5 bases, the J end lost 4 bases, and 11 bases lay between the germline ends. The CDR3 nucleotides are TGTGCCATCAGTCCAGGGACTTTCTATGGCTACACCTTC. It translates to CAISPGTFYGYTF.

The chain couples TRBV28 to TRBJ2-1; the match to TRBD2 covers 8 bases. The CDR3 totals 15 residues. V was pared by 5 bases and J by 5 bases, with 8 bases of the junction left unmatched. Germline CDR1 reads MDHEN; CDR2 reads SYDVKM. The CDR3 DNA follows: TGTGCCAGCAGTCCGCCGGGAGGGGACCACAATGAGCAGTTCTTC. It codes for CASSPPGGDHNEQFF.

CDR3 sequence: CASSQLRTSGQGTDTQYF. The CDR3 DNA reads as TGTGCCAGCAGTCAACTCCGGACTAGCGGCCAAGGCACAGATACGCAGTATTTT. The chain links TRBV4-2 to TRBJ2-3; TRBD2 matches 10 bases. CDR3 length: 18 amino acids. Germline CDR1 is LGHNA and CDR2 is YNFKEQ. The V segment lost 6 bases and the J segment 1 base; nucleotides outside the gene matches: 13.

This chain links TRBV6-5 with TRBJ2-7; D possibly corresponds to TRBD2 (6 bases). This CDR3 is built from 13 residues. V was cut by 5 bases and J by 1 base, with 9 bases left in between. The germline gives CDR1 MNHEY, CDR2 SVGAGI. DNA of the CDR3: TGTGCCAGCAGTCGGACTAAATCCTACGAGCAGTACTTC. It translates to CASSRTKSYEQYF.

This chain connects TRBV4-3 to TRBJ2-1, with 14 nucleotides matching TRBD2. The CDR3 is 17 amino acids. Germline V gene data show CDR1 as LGHNA and CDR2 as YSLEER. V dropped 5 bases and J dropped 2; count of bases not matched to a gene: 5. The DNA of the CDR3 is TGCGCCAGCAGCGACGGACTAGCGGGGGGCCCCTACAATGAGCAGTTCTTC. Translated: CASSDGLAGGPYNEQFF.

V and J are TRBV5-1 and TRBJ2-4; 7 bases line up with TRBD2. CDR3 size: 16 residues. The J segment lost 0 bases and the V segment lost 3 bases, leaving 6 bases of the junction unmatched. The germline V gene has CDR1 SGHRS and CDR2 YFSETQ. CDR3 coding DNA: TGCGCCAGCAGCTCCAGGGCGGGGGTAGCCAAAAACATTCAGTACTTC. The encoded protein is CASSSRAGVAKNIQYF. The full variable domain, its missing parts supplied by reference TRBV5-1 and TRBJ2-4, is KAGVTQTPRYLIKTRGQQVTLSCSPISGHRSVSWYQQTPGQGLQFLFEYFSETQRNKGNFPGRFSGRQFSNSRSEMNVSTLELGDSALYLCASSSRAGVAKNIQYFGAGTRLSVL.

The gene calls are TRBV5-1 and TRBJ2-7, with D tentatively TRBD1 (6 bases). V lost 2 bases, J lost 0 bases, and 12 bases lay in between. Germline CDR1 and CDR2: SGHRS and YFSETQ. This CDR3 is 15 amino acids long. For the CDR3, the DNA is TGCGCCAGCAGCTTCCAGGGGACGAGCTCCTACGAGCAGTACTTC. Protein sequence: CASSFQGTSSYEQYF.

This clone appeared a few times. The chain couples TRBV6-5 to TRBJ2-5; D possibly corresponds to TRBD1 (6 bases). With 6 bases removed from V and 5 bases from J, the gap between germline ends came to 19 bases. This CDR3 spans 15 amino acids. Germline CDR1 MNHEY, CDR2 SVGAGI. CDR3 nucleotide sequence: TGTGCCAGCAGCTGGGGGCAGGGGAGTCACGAGACCCAGTACTTC. Translation gives CASSWGQGSHETQYF.

The genes are TRBV7-9 and TRBJ2-3, with 10 bases fitting TRBD2. This CDR3 spans 14 amino acids. Germline CDR1 is SEHNR and CDR2 is FQNEAQ (reference sequence). The V segment lost 6 bases and the J segment 6 bases; nucleotides outside the gene matches: 6. The CDR3 loop is CASRQRGGFDTQYF. CDR3 nucleotide sequence: TGTGCCAGCAGGCAGCGGGGGGGCTTCGATACGCAGTATTTT.

This chain uses TRBV9 with TRBJ2-3; TRBD2 agrees at 9 bases. The ends lost 0 bases at V and 7 bases at J; junction bases unmatched: 12. The CDR3 spans 17 residues. Per germline, CDR1 SGDLS and CDR2 YYNGEE. The CDR3 region is CASSVVVSGGGANTQYF. The CDR3 DNA reads TGTGCCAGCAGCGTAGTGGTCTCCGGCGGGGGGGCAAATACGCAGTATTTT.

This chain connects TRBV5-1 to TRBJ2-2; TRBD2 might be the D (6 bases). Germline CDR1 reads SGHRS; CDR2 reads YFSETQ. The CDR3 consists of 16 residues. Deletions cut 4 bases from V and 5 bases from J, with 18 bases between. The CDR3: CASSLGGGGGTGELFF. The CDR3 DNA is TGCGCCAGCAGCCTAGGTGGGGGAGGAGGAACCGGGGAGCTGTTTTTT.

The chain combines TRBV24-1 with TRBJ2-3; D ambiguous. The CDR3 is 13 residues long. CDR1 KGHDR and CDR2 SFDVKD come from the germline V gene. Trimming took off 3 bases at V and 7 bases at J, with 10 bases between the two ends. The CDR3 reads CATSDPNSYTQYF. The CDR3 DNA reads TGTGCCACCAGTGATCCTAATTCCTATACGCAGTATTTT.

The chain combines TRBV4-1 with TRBJ2-1; the D is unclear. Between the trimmed V and J ends, which lost 1 base and 12 bases, there was a span of 22 bases. Germline V gene lookup returns CDR1 MGHRA and CDR2 YSYEKL. The CDR3 spans 16 residues. CDR3 nucleotide sequence: TGCGCCAGCAGCCAAGTGGTTACAGTTAATGCCGAAGGGCAGTTCTTC. Translation: CASSQVVTVNAEGQFF.

In this sample, this clone turned up a few times. The rearrangement joins TRBV5-4 to TRBJ2-7; D is unclear. V gave up 3 bases and J gave up 6 bases, with 10 bases separating them. Germline CDR1 is SGHNT and CDR2 is YYREEE (reference sequence). The CDR3 length is 12 residues. Here the CDR3 reads CASSSSLSEQYF. In DNA form, the CDR3 reads TGTGCCAGCAGCTCGAGTCTCTCCGAGCAGTACTTC. The full variable domain, with the rest looked up from reference TRBV5-4 and TRBJ2-7, is ETGVTQSPTHLIKTRGQQVTLRCSSQSGHNTVSWYQQALGQGPQFIFQYYREEENGRGNFPPRFSGLQFPNYSSELNVNALELDDSALYLCASSSSLSEQYFGPGTRLTVT.

This clone was counted a single time. The J gene is TRBJ1-3, the V gene TRBV5-1; the match to TRBD1 covers 7 bases. The CDR3 totals 16 residues. From germline, CDR1 is SGHRS and CDR2 YFSETQ. Trimming at V came to 1 base and at J to 1 base, leaving 5 bases not matched to a gene. Here the CDR3 reads CASSLRAGGSGNTIYF. DNA for the CDR3: TGCGCCAGCAGCTTGAGGGCAGGGGGTTCTGGAAACACCATATATTTT.

This clone occurred a few times. This chain uses TRBV7-2 with TRBJ1-1; the match to TRBD1 covers 8 bases. There are 14 residues in the CDR3. The germline CDR1 and CDR2 sequences are SGHTA and FQGNSA. The junction had 6 bases not matched to a gene; V was cut back by 3 bases and J by 6 bases. The CDR3 protein is CASSFGQGGAEAFF. In DNA form, the CDR3 reads TGTGCCAGCAGCTTCGGACAGGGAGGGGCTGAAGCTTTCTTT.

This chain connects TRBV3-1 (or the pseudogene TRBV3-2) to TRBJ2-1; D remains unclear. Germline loops: CDR1 LGHDT, CDR2 YNNKEL (reference sequence). The V gene lost 2 bases and the J gene lost 15 bases, with 20 bases spanning the gap. There are 14 residues in the CDR3. The CDR3 sequence: CASSQRVSSRVPFF. CDR3 sequence (DNA): TGTGCCAGCAGCCAAAGAGTCAGCAGTCGGGTTCCGTTCTTC.

This clone was seen a few times. This chain links TRBV7-3 with TRBJ2-7, with 8 bases that match TRBD2. Per germline, CDR1 SGHTA and CDR2 FQGTGA. Trimming at V came to 2 bases and at J to 2 bases, leaving 5 bases not matched to a gene. There are 15 residues in the CDR3. CDR3 loop: CASSLQAGATYEQYF. The CDR3 nucleotides read TGTGCCAGCAGCTTACAAGCGGGAGCCACCTACGAGCAGTACTTC.

The rearrangement joins TRBV9 to TRBJ1-2; no clear D gene. Between the trimmed V and J ends, which lost 3 bases and 2 bases, there was a span of 20 bases. The CDR3 contains 17 residues. CDR1 and CDR2 from the germline V gene are SGDLS and YYNGEE. This CDR3 is CASSAVRGGQRNYGYTF. The CDR3 DNA reads as TGTGCCAGCAGCGCGGTTCGGGGAGGTCAGCGAAACTATGGCTACACCTTC.

V is TRBV2 and J is TRBJ1-2, with 7 positions matching TRBD1. The CDR3 contains 13 residues. Germline CDR1 SNHLY, CDR2 FYNNEI. Trimming removed 2 bases from V and 4 bases from J; junction bases left unmatched: 1. The CDR3 bases are TGTGCCAGCAGTGAAAGGACAGGCTATGGCTACACCTTC. Protein product: CASSERTGYGYTF.

Written as DNA, the CDR3 is TGTGCCAGCAGCTTACCAGGACAGGTCGGGGGCTACACCTTC. This translates into CASSLPGQVGGYTF. V is TRBV7-2 and J is TRBJ1-2, with 7 positions matching TRBD1. This CDR3 has 14 amino acids. The V and J ends lost 2 bases and 8 bases, in that order; junction bases with no gene match: 8. Germline V gives CDR1 SGHTA, CDR2 FQGNSA.

A word on this clone: Additional DNA sequences in this sample encode the identical CDR3. The V and J genes are TRBV7-9 and TRBJ1-1; D is undetermined. Germline loops: CDR1 SEHNR, CDR2 FQNEAQ (reference sequence). The V end was cut by 2 bases, the J end by 1 base, with 5 bases between. This CDR3 has 13 amino acids. In DNA form, the CDR3 reads TGTGCCAGCAGCTTAAGAGGGAACACTGAAGCTTTCTTT. This translates into CASSLRGNTEAFF.